The next 21 T cell receptor beta chains were all read from a single sample in a study of CD8 T cells in ankylosing spondylitis. Broader study findings: What seemed typical of ankylosing spondylitis blood was a TCR beta motif built from under 10 highly homologous variants.

Using its own MiXCR run on the 5' RACE reads, TCRdb lists one record per CDR3 protein. Counted here are about 700,000 distinct CDR3 sequences, around 19% occurring once; the ten biggest clones make up under 20%. No antigens are known for them. Sequencing was done on a sample of blood, either unsorted or a sorted T cell fraction (not recorded which). The receptors stem from a male donor with ankylosing spondylitis.

This clonotype was counted a few times. V and J are TRBV28 and TRBJ1-1; 7 nucleotides align to TRBD1. CDR3 size: 16 residues. Looked up from germline, CDR1 is MDHEN and CDR2 is SYDVKM. Trimming took 4 bases from V and 0 from J; bases not matched to a gene: 8. In DNA, the CDR3 is TGTGCCAGCAGTTCAGCGGGGAGGGGGCTGAACACTGAAGCTTTCTTT. Protein: CASSSAGRGLNTEAFF.

This clonotype was counted between two and nine times. The chain couples TRBV11-1 to TRBJ2-1; the match to TRBD2 covers 12 bases. The CDR3 contains 18 residues. Looked up from germline, CDR1 is SGHAT and CDR2 is FQDESV (reference sequence). J gave up 3 bases and V 1 base, and 7 bases lay outside the gene matches. CDR3 DNA: TGTGCCAGCAGCTTAGACTCTAGCGGGAGGGCCAGCTACAATGAGCAGTTCTTC. Protein sequence: CASSLDSSGRASYNEQFF.

Only a few counts were recorded for this clonotype. V is TRBV20-1 and J is TRBJ2-7; 10 bases agree with TRBD2. CDR1 and CDR2 from the germline V gene are DFQATT and SNEGSKA (reference sequence). CDR3 length equals 15 residues. With 6 bases clipped from V and 1 base from J, the junction kept 9 bases outside the gene matches. The CDR3 bases are TGCAGTGCAACCGCCGGACTAGCGGTGTCCTACGAGCAGTACTTC. Translation: CSATAGLAVSYEQYF.

A few counts support this clonotype. V is TRBV5-1 and J is TRBJ2-3; D tentatively reads TRBD1 or TRBD2 (5 bases each). Looked up from germline, CDR1 is SGHRS and CDR2 is YFSETQ. V lost 4 bases, J lost 2 bases, and 11 bases lay in between. The CDR3 consists of 14 residues. Here the CDR3 reads CASSRDGLTDTQYF. Written as DNA, the CDR3 is TGCGCCAGCAGCCGGGACGGCCTCACAGATACGCAGTATTTT. The full variable domain, its missing parts supplied by reference TRBV5-1 and TRBJ2-3, is KAGVTQTPRYLIKTRGQQVTLSCSPISGHRSVSWYQQTPGQGLQFLFEYFSETQRNKGNFPGRFSGRQFSNSRSEMNVSTLELGDSALYLCASSRDGLTDTQYFGPGTRLTVL.

This clonotype occurred a few times. CDR3 nucleotides: TGCGCCAGCAGACAGGCCGACTTCCAAGAGACCCAGTACTTC. Its protein is CASRQADFQETQYF. J is TRBJ2-5 and V is TRBV5-1, with D possibly matching TRBD1 (5 bases). The CDR3 is 14 amino acids. Trimming left V 5 bases short and J 1 base short, with 12 bases between. CDR1 and CDR2 from the germline V gene are SGHRS and YFSETQ.

The rearrangement uses TRBV24-1 and TRBJ2-7; no definite D call. Between the trimmed V and J ends, which lost 4 bases and 0 bases, there was a span of 9 bases. From germline, CDR1 is KGHDR and CDR2 SFDVKD. This CDR3 region has 14 residues. CDR3 DNA sequence: TGTGCCACCAGTGAAGGTGGCGGCTCCTACGAGCAGTACTTC. Protein sequence: CATSEGGGSYEQYF.

The chain employs TRBV4-1 and TRBJ2-5; D perhaps matches TRBD2 (7 bases). Trimming shortened V by 1 base and J by 6 bases, and 12 bases separated the two germline ends. Germline lookup yields CDR1 MGHRA and CDR2 YSYEKL. The CDR3 is made up of 14 amino acids. CDR3 sequence reads: CASSQVAGGQTQYF. CDR3 nucleotide sequence: TGCGCCAGCAGCCAAGTAGCCGGGGGGCAGACCCAGTACTTC.

This clonotype appeared a few times. The chain has TRBV6-2 or TRBV6-3 and TRBJ2-1, with TRBD2 identical over 14 bases. The CDR3 totals 15 residues. V dropped 7 bases and J dropped 10; count of bases not matched to a gene: 9. CDR1 MNHEY and CDR2 SVGEGT come from the germline V gene. The CDR3 sequence is CASTSQGLAGEEQFF. The CDR3 DNA reads as TGTGCCAGCACCTCCCAGGGACTAGCGGGAGAGGAGCAGTTCTTC.

This clonotype was seen ten or more times. V and J are TRBV20-1 and TRBJ2-1, with 8 bases aligning to TRBD2. Germline CDR1 reads DFQATT; CDR2 reads SNEGSKA (reference sequence). V gave up 0 bases and J gave up 4 bases; unmatched junction bases: 2. There are 14 residues in the CDR3. The CDR3 nucleotides read TGCAGTGCTAGAGATAGCGGGGATTACAATGAGCAGTTCTTC. Protein: CSARDSGDYNEQFF.

The chain is built from TRBV5-4 and TRBJ1-1, with TRBD1 matching over 9 bases. CDR3 size: 15 residues. Losses at the gene ends were 4 bases for V and 6 bases for J; bases not matched to a gene: 10. Germline-derived CDR1 and CDR2 are SGHNT and YYREEE (reference sequence). CDR3 amino acids: CASSESGTGYPEAFF. Written as DNA, the CDR3 is TGTGCCAGCAGCGAATCCGGGACAGGGTACCCTGAAGCTTTCTTT.

This clonotype was picked up a small number of times. The chain joins TRBV27 to TRBJ1-6; D is unresolved. V was pared by 0 bases and J by 9 bases, with 9 bases between. There are 14 residues in the CDR3. Germline V CDR1 and CDR2: MNHEY, SMNVEV (reference sequence). The CDR3 loop reads CASSLSSERSPLHF. The CDR3, as DNA: TGTGCCAGCAGTTTATCGTCCGAGCGTTCACCCCTCCACTTT.

The V gene is TRBV6-5, the J gene TRBJ1-4; the match to TRBD1 covers 9 bases. J lost 11 bases, V lost 0 bases, and 7 bases had no gene match. This CDR3 comprises 15 residues. CDR1 is MNHEY and CDR2 is SVGAGI in the germline V gene. The CDR3 loop reads CASSYSGQGQRKLFF. In nucleotides, the CDR3 is TGTGCCAGCAGTTACTCGGGACAGGGACAGCGGAAACTGTTTTTT.

The chain employs TRBV9 and TRBJ2-3, with 9 nucleotides matching TRBD2. Germline V gene lookup returns CDR1 SGDLS and CDR2 YYNGEE. The J segment lost 2 bases and the V segment lost 7 bases, leaving 5 bases of the junction unmatched. This CDR3 is built from 14 residues. The CDR3 reads CASAKREDTDTQYF. CDR3 nucleotide sequence: TGTGCCAGCGCAAAGCGGGAGGACACAGATACGCAGTATTTT.

The chain uses TRBV6-1 and TRBJ1-2; D is unclear. CDR3 length: 15 residues. Germline-derived CDR1 and CDR2 are MNHNS and SASEGT. V lost 5 bases and J lost 4, with 17 bases in between. The CDR3, as DNA: TGTGCCAGCAGTCCGAACACGGACGGATTCTATGGCTACACCTTC. Residues: CASSPNTDGFYGYTF.

In its sample, this clonotype was seen a few times. V usage is TRBV7-8 and J usage is TRBJ2-3; 10 nucleotides agree with TRBD2. Germline CDR1 SGHVS, CDR2 FQNEAQ. With 4 bases clipped from V and 4 bases from J, the junction kept 8 bases outside the gene matches. This CDR3 has 16 amino acids. CDR3 nucleotide sequence: TGTGCCAGCAGCTACCAGCGGGGGGGCCTCCCAGATACGCAGTATTTT. This gives the protein CASSYQRGGLPDTQYF.

This chain joins TRBV11-2 and TRBJ2-1; D call uncertain. Germline CDR1 reads SGHAT; CDR2 reads FQNNGV. Trimming took 3 bases from V and 3 from J, leaving 12 bases between them. This CDR3 comprises 15 residues. CDR3 sequence: CASSFGRAIYNEQFF. The CDR3 DNA reads TGTGCCAGCAGCTTCGGCCGGGCCATCTACAATGAGCAGTTCTTC.

This clonotype was counted between two and nine times. The CDR3 DNA reads TGTGCCAGCAGTTCCGGGGACGGCAATCAGCCCCAGCATTTT. Amino acids: CASSSGDGNQPQHF. The V and J genes are TRBV12-3 or TRBV12-4 and TRBJ1-5, with D perhaps matching TRBD1 (5 bases). The CDR3 consists of 14 residues. Trimming shortened V by 4 bases and J by 2 bases, and 9 bases separated the two germline ends.

The genes are TRBV20-1 and TRBJ2-7; 7 bases map to TRBD1. V was pared by 5 bases and J by 3 bases, with 10 bases of the junction left unmatched. The CDR3 runs 14 residues. Germline V lookup: CDR1 DFQATT, CDR2 SNEGSKA (reference sequence). The CDR3 nucleotides are TGCAGTGCTCCAAACCGGGACAGCTTCTACGAGCAGTACTTC. Its translation: CSAPNRDSFYEQYF.

The chain links TRBV7-9 to TRBJ2-1; possibly TRBD1 for D (6 bases). The CDR3 covers 14 residues. Trimming pared 5 bases from V and 8 bases from J, leaving 16 bases between. Germline values: CDR1 SEHNR, CDR2 FQNEAQ (reference sequence). The CDR3 loop reads CASSDRQVLDEQFF. Written as DNA, the CDR3 is TGTGCCAGCAGCGACAGACAGGTTTTAGATGAGCAGTTCTTC.

This clonotype was observed a handful of times. The rearrangement uses TRBV9 and TRBJ2-7; the match to TRBD1 covers 8 bases. The junction had 6 bases not matched to a gene; V was cut back by 0 bases and J by 4 bases. This CDR3 has 15 residues. CDR1 and CDR2 from the germline V gene are SGDLS and YYNGEE. CDR3 nucleotides: TGTGCCAGCAGCGTAGAAGGGACAGGAGTTTACGAGCAGTACTTC. Translation: CASSVEGTGVYEQYF.

The gene calls are TRBV12-3 or TRBV12-4 and TRBJ1-2; D is ambiguous. The V gene lost 3 bases and the J gene lost 2 bases, with 10 bases spanning the gap. This CDR3 spans 14 amino acids. The CDR3 DNA reads TGTGCCAGCAGTTTTTTGGCCGAAAACTATGGCTACACCTTC. It translates to CASSFLAENYGYTF.